The 3 T cell receptor beta chains in this list originate from one sample, sequenced in a study of T cells in Graves' hyperthyroidism and ophthalmopathy. There were TCR beta CDR3 regions amplified from RNA transcripts. First-round RT-PCR targeting the TCR CDR3 was performed with the HTBI primer set. MiXCR, applied by TCRdb to the multiplex PCR reads, yields one record per CDR3 protein. The sample records over 700,000 distinct CDR3 sequences, roughly 40% being singletons. Material: blood. The source is a man younger than 30 with Graves' hyperthyroidism.

This clonotype was recorded only once. V usage is TRBV20-1 and J usage is TRBJ1-5; 10 bases match TRBD1. V was pared by 3 bases and J by 5 bases, with 7 bases of the junction left unmatched. The CDR3 totals 15 residues. The V gene's germline CDR1 is DFQATT and CDR2 SNEGSKA (reference sequence). The CDR3 DNA is TGCAGTGCTAGCTACGACAGGGGGCCCGATCAGCCCCAGCATTTT. Amino acids: CSASYDRGPDQPQHF.

This clonotype occurred many times. This chain links TRBV24-1 with TRBJ2-2; 7 bases agree with TRBD1. Germline V gene lookup returns CDR1 KGHDR and CDR2 SFDVKD. Trimming at V came to 3 bases and at J to 2 bases, leaving 2 bases not matched to a gene. This CDR3 comprises 15 residues. The DNA of the CDR3 is TGTGCCACCAGTGATCGGACAGGAAACACCGGGGAGCTGTTTTTT. This translates into CATSDRTGNTGELFF.

V and J are TRBV5-1 and TRBJ1-1, with 7 bases aligning to TRBD1. J lost 11 bases, V lost 6 bases, and 13 bases had no gene match. The CDR3 consists of 13 residues. Germline V gene lookup returns CDR1 SGHRS and CDR2 YFSETQ. CDR3 bases: TGCGCCAGCAAGGAGGGGGCGGATGGAGAGGCTTTCTTT. Its protein product is CASKEGADGEAFF.